These 11 T cell receptor beta chains were all obtained from the same sample, sequenced in a study of blood T cell repertoires in COVID-19. Measured with immunoSEQ multiplex PCR; TCRdb has only the in-frame clones, and not every one. The table lists about 140,000 clones, about 83% of them singletons, with approximately 1.4% in the top ten. Sequencing was done on a sample of peripheral blood. These receptor sequences come from a human donor in a cohort sampled during active COVID-19.

The rearrangement uses TRBV29-1 and TRBJ2-3, with D hard to call. V lost 7 bases and J 2 bases, leaving 19 bases between the germline ends. CDR3 length: 15 amino acids. The germline V gene encodes CDR1 SQVTM and CDR2 ANQGSEA. The DNA for the CDR3 is TGCAGCGCCCCACGCGGCGCCGAATACACAGATACGCAGTATTTT. This codes for CSAPRGAEYTDTQYF.

V is TRBV11-2 and J is TRBJ2-5, with TRBD2 as a possible D gene (6 bases). The CDR3 runs to 15 residues. V gave up 1 base and J gave up 5 bases, with 14 bases separating them. Germline-derived CDR1 and CDR2 are SGHAT and FQNNGV. CDR3 protein: CASSLVGGSGETQYF. The CDR3 DNA sequence: TGTGCCAGCAGCTTAGTTGGTGGGAGCGGGGAGACCCAGTACTTC.

CDR3: CASRVGQGQPQHF. DNA for the CDR3: TGCGCCAGCAGGGTAGGGCAGGGGCAGCCCCAGCATTTT. V is TRBV10-2 and J is TRBJ1-5; weak D call: TRBD1 (6 bases). The V end lost 6 bases, the J end lost 7 bases, and 13 bases lay between the germline ends. The CDR3 has 13 amino acids. Germline CDR1 reads WSHSY; CDR2 reads SAAADI.

This clone has just one count. J is TRBJ2-7 and V is TRBV14, with D hard to call. V lost 0 bases and J 7 bases, leaving 16 bases between the germline ends. The CDR3 length is 15 residues. The V gene's germline CDR1 is SGHDN and CDR2 FVKESK. The CDR3 reads CASSQDLQVRREQYF. For the CDR3, the DNA is TGTGCCAGCAGCCAAGATCTGCAGGTCCGCAGGGAGCAGTACTTC.

This chain joins TRBV3-1 (or the pseudogene TRBV3-2) and TRBJ2-5; 7 bases are shared with TRBD1. The germline CDR1 and CDR2 sequences are LGHDT and YNNKEL (reference sequence). V dropped 4 bases and J dropped 0; count of bases not matched to a gene: 5. CDR3 length equals 15 residues. The DNA for the CDR3 is TGTGCCAGCAGCCCCTGGGACAGAGACCAAGAGACCCAGTACTTC. It translates to CASSPWDRDQETQYF.

In DNA, the CDR3 is TGTGCCAGTAGCCGTTCGGGGGGGGTGAACACTGAAGCTTTCTTT. Its translation is CASSRSGGVNTEAFF. This sequence joins TRBV19 and TRBJ1-1; possible D gene TRBD1, 5 bases. Trimming took 6 bases from V and 0 from J, leaving 14 bases between them. The CDR3 extends over 15 amino acids. Germline assignment: CDR1 LNHDA and CDR2 SQIVND (reference sequence).

This clone was detected only once. The chain's CDR3 is CASRRQGFYNEQFF. The CDR3, as DNA: TGTGCCAGCAGGCGACAGGGGTTCTACAATGAGCAGTTCTTC. This chain connects TRBV2 to TRBJ2-1; 8 bases line up with TRBD1. V was clipped by 6 bases and J by 3 bases; unmatched bases: 4. Germline assignment: CDR1 SNHLY and CDR2 FYNNEI. This CDR3 contains 14 residues.

The V and J genes are TRBV19 and TRBJ2-5; TRBD1 matches 7 bases. The CDR3 sequence is 15 residues long. After removal of 2 bases from V and 1 base from J, the junction contained 4 bases not matched to a gene. The germline V gene has CDR1 LNHDA and CDR2 SQIVND (reference sequence). CDR3 DNA sequence: TGTGCCAGTAGTATATGGAACAGGGGCCAAGAGACCCAGTACTTC. It yields the protein CASSIWNRGQETQYF. Variable domain in full (rest from reference TRBV19 and TRBJ2-5): DGGITQSPKYLFRKEGQNVTLSCEQNLNHDAMYWYRQDPGQGLRLIYYSQIVNDFQKGDIAEGYSVSREKKESFPLTVTSAQKNPTAFYLCASSIWNRGQETQYFGPGTRLLVL.

V is TRBV7-9 and J is TRBJ1-2, with 10 bases matching TRBD1. Germline loops: CDR1 SEHNR, CDR2 FQNEAQ (reference sequence). The V and J ends lost 5 bases and 8 bases, in that order; junction bases with no gene match: 17. The CDR3 spans 17 residues. The CDR3 loop is CASSRIAGTGDPRGYTF. CDR3 sequence (DNA): TGTGCCAGCAGCAGAATTGCCGGGACAGGGGACCCTCGGGGCTACACCTTC.

This clone has just a few counts. The V gene is TRBV15, the J gene TRBJ1-3, with TRBD1 as a possible D gene (5 bases). The CDR3 runs to 16 residues. Trimming removed 0 bases from V and 4 bases from J, with 13 bases in between. Germline loops: CDR1 LNHNV, CDR2 YYDKDF (reference sequence). CDR3 DNA sequence: TGTGCCACCAGCAGAGACCCCGCCAGGGCCGGAAACACCATATATTTT. This sequence encodes CATSRDPARAGNTIYF.

V usage is TRBV27 and J usage is TRBJ2-7; D perhaps matches TRBD2 (5 bases). V lost 0 bases and J lost 2, with 11 bases in between. This CDR3 is built from 15 residues. CDR1 is MNHEY and CDR2 is SMNVEV in the germline V gene (reference sequence). For the CDR3, the DNA is TGTGCCAGCAGTTTATCCGGGAATCCAGCCTACGAGCAGTACTTC. Translated: CASSLSGNPAYEQYF.